The T cell receptor (beta chain) described here comes from a study of cytomegalovirus exposure and HLA in healthy donors. As for the study in general: Most genotyped donors, about 81% of about 360, had Caucasian-associated genetic ancestry. Study-level points and caveats: The study designated 150 to 200 TCR beta chains cytomegalovirus-associated. There was a cluster of highly shared sequence variants that was likely a sequencing artifact. Using a false discovery rate of 0.05, a later analysis showed that approximately 17,000 TCR beta sequences were associated with HLA alleles.

Germline loops: CDR1 SGHAT, CDR2 FQNNGV. The CDR3 extends over 13 amino acids. The ends lost 5 bases at V and 8 bases at J; junction bases unmatched: 5. PCR was performed using 60 Vbeta and 13 Jbeta primers. Only in-frame clones appear in the TCRdb table, and some are missing; sequencing was by immunoSEQ multiplex PCR. This table holds roughly 120,000 clones, 70% to 85% found once. About this clone: Antigen unknown.

This chain connects TRBV11-2 to TRBJ1-4; 7 positions match TRBD1. The sequence was obtained from a human donor in good health. What was sequenced was PBMCs. CDR3 DNA sequence: TGTGCCAGCAGCCGAGCAGGGGGAGAAAAACTGTTTTTT. Translating it yields CASSRAGGEKLFF.